These T cell receptor beta chains were read from a single sample in a study of T cell responses to AZD1222 COVID-19 vaccine. Method: immunoSEQ multiplex PCR; TCRdb's copy keeps in-frame clones and lacks some. The sample shows about 180,000 clones, just under 90% of them seen only once. The sequencing used peripheral blood, collected 28 days after the second dose of the MenACWY control vaccine. The receptors were sampled from an adult who received the MenACWY meningococcal vaccine as a control. CDR3s include the opening cysteine and the closing phenylalanine or tryptophan. Each record gives: D gene, clone size, V gene, J gene, CDR3 DNA, CDR3 protein. A D gene is named only where the DNA matches it firmly. The size field is filled for only some rows; it gives once, few, many or a size class.

TRBD1	NA	TRBV24-1	TRBJ2-7	TGTGCCACCAGCAGGGGACAGGGCTACGAGCAGTACTTC	CATSRGQGYEQYF
TRBD2	NA	TRBV18	TRBJ2-1	TGTGCCACCAGGTTAGCGGGAAGCTCCTACAATGAGCAGTTCTTC	CATRLAGSSYNEQFF
TRBD1	NA	TRBV28	TRBJ1-5	TGTGCCAGCAGCCAGGGGGCGCGAACTCAGCCCCAGCATTTT	CASSQGARTQPQHF
NA	few	TRBV21-1	TRBJ2-7	TGTGCCAGCAGCAAAGGTAGCGAGACCTGCTACGAGCAGTACTTC	CASSKGSETCYEQYF
NA	NA	TRBV27	TRBJ1-1	TGTGCCAGCAGTCCGAGGGGTCCAGACACTGAAGCTTTCTTT	CASSPRGPDTEAFF
NA	NA	TRBV9	TRBJ2-7	TGTGCCAGCAGCCCCTTCGGCGGTAGCTCCTACGAGCAGTACTTC	CASSPFGGSSYEQYF
NA	NA	TRBV7-3	TRBJ2-2	TGTGCCAGCAGCTTAGTGCGGACTCCGAACACCGGGGAGCTGTTTTTT	CASSLVRTPNTGELFF
NA	NA	TRBV19	TRBJ1-2	TGTGCCAGTAGTACCTTAGCGGACACTCCCCGCTATGGCTACACCTTC	CASSTLADTPRYGYTF
NA	once	TRBV7-2	TRBJ1-6	TGTGCCAGCAGCTTAGAGTCGTACGGTTCACCCCTCCACTTT	CASSLESYGSPLHF
NA	NA	TRBV7-9	TRBJ1-3	TGTGCCAGCAGCTTATCGGGGGATCTGGGAAACACCATATATTTT	CASSLSGDLGNTIYF
NA	NA	TRBV25-1	TRBJ2-3	TGTGCCAGCAGTCGGGGAACTAGCACAGATACGCAGTATTTT	CASSRGTSTDTQYF
NA	few	TRBV5-1	TRBJ2-7	TGCGCCAGCAGCTTCACCCTCTACGAGCAGTACTTC	CASSFTLYEQYF
TRBD2	NA	TRBV6-2/TRBV6-3	TRBJ2-7	TGTGCCAGCAGTTATACTAGCGGGAGGGCGTTTCTCTACGAGCAGTACTTC	CASSYTSGRAFLYEQYF
NA	NA	TRBV28	TRBJ2-7	TGTGCCAGCAGTTTAAGGTTACAGGGTTCCTACGAGCAGTACTTC	CASSLRLQGSYEQYF
NA	NA	TRBV27	TRBJ2-2	TGTGCCAGCAGTTTGGCGAACACCGGGGAGCTGTTTTTT	CASSLANTGELFF
TRBD1	NA	TRBV24-1	TRBJ1-2	TGTGCCACCTACTCCGGGACAGGGGGCCCTCGTGGCTACACCTTC	CATYSGTGGPRGYTF
NA	NA	TRBV19	TRBJ1-3	TGTGCCAGTAGTGGAAAAACTGGAAACACCATATATTTT	CASSGKTGNTIYF
NA	NA	TRBV11-2	TRBJ1-3	TGTGCCAGCAGCAACAGGGAAAGCTCTGGAAACACCATATATTTT	CASSNRESSGNTIYF
NA	once	TRBV11-3	TRBJ1-3	TGTGCCAGCAGCTGGGGATCCGGAAACACCATATATTTT	CASSWGSGNTIYF
NA	NA	TRBV10-1	TRBJ2-3	TGCGCCAGCAGTGAGAACACAGGGTTCGCAGATACGCAGTATTTT	CASSENTGFADTQYF
NA	NA	TRBV19	TRBJ2-2	TGTGCCAGTAAGATGGCAGGGATGAACACCGGGGAGCTGTTTTTT	CASKMAGMNTGELFF
NA	NA	TRBV7-2	TRBJ2-7	TGTGCCAGCAGCTTAGAGGGGGGTTCGGGACTATTACACTACGAGCAGTACTTC	CASSLEGGSGLLHYEQYF
TRBD1	once	TRBV19	TRBJ1-5	TGTGCCAGTGAAACAGGGGGCAATCAGCCCCAGCATTTT	CASETGGNQPQHF
TRBD1	once	TRBV10-3	TRBJ1-2	TGTGCCATCAGTGAGTCGACAGGGAGGGATGGCTACACCTTC	CAISESTGRDGYTF
NA	NA	TRBV4-1	TRBJ1-5	TGCGCCAGCAGCCAAGGGCCTTGGTATAGCAATCAGCCCCAGCATTTT	CASSQGPWYSNQPQHF
NA	NA	TRBV6-5	TRBJ2-5	TGTGCCAGCAGTTACTCGAGTGTGGGAGTAGAGACCCAGTACTTC	CASSYSSVGVETQYF
TRBD1	NA	TRBV30	TRBJ1-2	TGTGCCTGGAGTGTATGGACAGGGGCGAACTATGGCTACACCTTC	CAWSVWTGANYGYTF
NA	NA	TRBV6-5	TRBJ1-6	TGTGCCAGCAGTTACATGGTCGATTCACCCCTCCACTTT	CASSYMVDSPLHF
TRBD1	NA	TRBV27	TRBJ1-2	TGTGCCAGCAGTTTATCGCCCCGGGACAGGGGATGGAGGGATGGCTACACCTTC	CASSLSPRDRGWRDGYTF
NA	NA	TRBV28	TRBJ2-7	TGTGCCAGCAGTTCCGGGTCGGCCGTCAGTTCCTACGAGCAGTACTTC	CASSSGSAVSSYEQYF
NA	NA	TRBV6-2/TRBV6-3	TRBJ2-1	TGTGCCAGCAGTTACTCCCTGGGACCCCAAAATGAGCAGTTCTTC	CASSYSLGPQNEQFF
NA	NA	TRBV7-9	TRBJ1-1	TGTGCCAGCAGTCTCCAGGACACTGAAGCTTTCTTT	CASSLQDTEAFF
TRBD1	NA	TRBV5-5	TRBJ2-7	TGTGCCAGCAGCTCCGGGACAGGGGGCTACGAGCAGTACTTC	CASSSGTGGYEQYF
TRBD1	NA	TRBV6-5	TRBJ1-2	TGTGCCAGCACCTGGTCCGGGACAGGGGATGGCTACACCTTC	CASTWSGTGDGYTF
NA	few	TRBV3-1/TRBV3-2	TRBJ2-7	TGTGCCAGCAGCCAAGGACTTCCCTCTCACAACGAGCAGTACTTC	CASSQGLPSHNEQYF
NA	few	TRBV28	TRBJ2-2	TGTGCCAGCAGTCCCGAGCTGTTTTTT	CASSPELFF
NA	NA	TRBV5-1	TRBJ1-5	TGCGCCAGCAGCCCACAGGGATTAAGCAATCAGCCCCAGCATTTT	CASSPQGLSNQPQHF
TRBD2	NA	TRBV6-2/TRBV6-3	TRBJ2-3	TGTGCCAGCAGTTATGTAGCCGGGACTAGCGTTTCCACAGATACGCAGTATTTT	CASSYVAGTSVSTDTQYF
NA	once	TRBV7-2	TRBJ1-3	TGTGCCAGCAGCTTTGGCCGAAGCTCTGGAAACACCATATATTTT	CASSFGRSSGNTIYF
NA	NA	TRBV4-1	TRBJ1-4	TGCGCCAGCAGCCAAGTAGGAGGGGGTGAGGTCTTTTCGAATTTTAAGCAGTTTTTT	CASSQVGGGEVFSNFKQFF
NA	NA	TRBV7-2	TRBJ1-5	TGTGCCAGCAGCTTGGTATCTGTTAGCAATCAGCCCCAGCATTTT	CASSLVSVSNQPQHF
NA	once	TRBV7-3	TRBJ2-3	TGTGCCAGCAGCCTAGCCCCCCTCACAGATACGCAGTATTTT	CASSLAPLTDTQYF
TRBD1	NA	TRBV5-6	TRBJ2-2	TGTGCCAGCAGCTTGCTTGACAGGGGAAACGGGGAGCTGTTTTTT	CASSLLDRGNGELFF
NA	once	TRBV4-1	TRBJ1-2	TGCGCCAGCAGCCAGACCGGGGGCTATGGCTACACCTTC	CASSQTGGYGYTF
NA	NA	TRBV29-1	TRBJ2-5	TGCAGCGTTGTTTACAGAGAGACCCAGTACTTC	CSVVYRETQYF
TRBD2	NA	TRBV7-2	TRBJ2-1	TGTGCCAGCAGCCGGGTAGCGGGAGGACTTTACAATGAGCAGTTCTTC	CASSRVAGGLYNEQFF
NA	NA	TRBV18	TRBJ2-7	TGTGCCAGCACGCCAGTCCAGAACCCCTACGAGCAGTACTTC	CASTPVQNPYEQYF